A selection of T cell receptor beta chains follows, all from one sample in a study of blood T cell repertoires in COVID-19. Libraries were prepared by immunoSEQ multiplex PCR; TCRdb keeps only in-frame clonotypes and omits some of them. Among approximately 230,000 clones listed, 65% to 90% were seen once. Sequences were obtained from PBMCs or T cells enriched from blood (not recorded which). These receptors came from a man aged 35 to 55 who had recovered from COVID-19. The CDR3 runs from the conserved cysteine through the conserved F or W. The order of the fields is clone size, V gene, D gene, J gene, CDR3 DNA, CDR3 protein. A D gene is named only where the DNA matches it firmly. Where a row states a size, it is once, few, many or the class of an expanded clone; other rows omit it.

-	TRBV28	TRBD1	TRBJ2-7	TGTGCCAGCAGGGTGCCGGGACAGACCTACGAGCAGTACTTC	CASRVPGQTYEQYF
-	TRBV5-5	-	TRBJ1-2	TGTGCCAGCAGCGAAACGACAGGAAGCTATGGCTACACCTTC	CASSETTGSYGYTF
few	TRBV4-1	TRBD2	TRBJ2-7	TGCGCCAGCAGCCAACAGACTAGCGGTACGAGCTCCTACGAGCAGTACTTC	CASSQQTSGTSSYEQYF
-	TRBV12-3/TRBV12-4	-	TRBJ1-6	TGTGCCAGCAGCCCCCTTCGTCAGGGATCCCTCCACTTT	CASSPLRQGSLHF
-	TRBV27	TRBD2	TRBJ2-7	TGTGCCAGCAGTTTCATAGCGGGAGGGTCATACGAGCAGTACTTC	CASSFIAGGSYEQYF
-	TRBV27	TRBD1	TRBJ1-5	TGTGCCAGCGCGCCCATTGGAAGGCAGGGGGGCGGTAGCAATCAGCCCCAGCATTTT	CASAPIGRQGGGSNQPQHF
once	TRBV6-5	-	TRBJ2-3	TGTGCCAGCCTCCCGGGGGGCACAGATACGCAGTATTTT	CASLPGGTDTQYF
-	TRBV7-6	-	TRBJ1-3	TGTGCCAGCAGCTTAGGGACACTTTTATCTGGAAACACCATATATTTT	CASSLGTLLSGNTIYF
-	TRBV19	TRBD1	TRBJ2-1	TGTGCCAGTAAGGCAGGGGGCTCCTACAATGAGCAGTTCTTC	CASKAGGSYNEQFF
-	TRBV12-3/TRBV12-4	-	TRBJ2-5	TGTGCCAGCAGCTCCCAGGTGACCCAGTACTTC	CASSSQVTQYF
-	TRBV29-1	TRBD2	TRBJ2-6	TGCAGCGTCTGGGGGGGTGGAGTTACTGGGGCCAACGTCCTGACTTTC	CSVWGGGVTGANVLTF
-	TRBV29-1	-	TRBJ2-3	TGCAGCGTTGGGGTGGGGGCCGGCACAGATACGCAGTATTTT	CSVGVGAGTDTQYF
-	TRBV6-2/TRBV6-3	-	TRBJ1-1	TGTGCCAGCAGTTCAAGACAGAACACTGAAGCTTTCTTT	CASSSRQNTEAFF
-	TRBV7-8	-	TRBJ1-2	TGTGCCAGCAGTTGGGCCCGGAATGGAAACTATGGCTACACCTTC	CASSWARNGNYGYTF
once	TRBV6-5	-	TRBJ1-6	TGTGCCAGCAGTTACTCGACAGTCTATAATTCACCCCTCCACTTT	CASSYSTVYNSPLHF
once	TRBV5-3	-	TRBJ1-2	TGTGCCAGACTTTGGACGGGGGTAGATGGCTACACCTTC	CARLWTGVDGYTF
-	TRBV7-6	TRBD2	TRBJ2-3	TGTGCCAGCAGCTTAGCGAGCGGGGGCACAGATACGCAGTATTTT	CASSLASGGTDTQYF
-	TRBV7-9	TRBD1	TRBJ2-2	TGTGCCAGCAGCACCGGACAGGGGGGCACCGGGGAGCTGTTTTTT	CASSTGQGGTGELFF
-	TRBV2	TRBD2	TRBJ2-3	TGTGCCAGCAACGGACTAGCGGGAGACTATAGCACAGATACGCAGTATTTT	CASNGLAGDYSTDTQYF
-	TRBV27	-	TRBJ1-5	TGTGCCAGCAGTTTGTATCTGGAGGGTAAGCCCCAGCATTTT	CASSLYLEGKPQHF
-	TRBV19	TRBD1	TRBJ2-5	TGTGCCAGTAGTACACAGGGGGCGGGCAGGGAGACCCAGTACTTC	CASSTQGAGRETQYF
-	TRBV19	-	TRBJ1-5	TGTGCCAGTAGTATAGCGCAGACTAATCAGCCCCAGCATTTT	CASSIAQTNQPQHF
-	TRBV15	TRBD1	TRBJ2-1	TGTGCCACCAGCAGAGGGACAGGGGACTCCTACAATGAGCAGTTCTTC	CATSRGTGDSYNEQFF
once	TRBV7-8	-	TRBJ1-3	TGTGCCAGCAGCTTAAGGGCAGGGGCCGTAGGAAACACCATATATTTT	CASSLRAGAVGNTIYF
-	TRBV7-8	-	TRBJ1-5	TGTGCCAGCAGCCCCGACCTGCCGTGGGACAAGCATTTT	CASSPDLPWDKHF
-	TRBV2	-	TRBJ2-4	TGTGCCAGCAGAGCCGGGGTGGGAAACATTCAGTACTTC	CASRAGVGNIQYF
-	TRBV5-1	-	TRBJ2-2	TGCGCCAGCAGCCTAGCCATGACCGGGGAGCTGTTTTTT	CASSLAMTGELFF
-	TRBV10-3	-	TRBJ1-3	TGTGCCATCAGTGTGAACTCCGGGGTCTCTGGAAACACCATATATTTT	CAISVNSGVSGNTIYF
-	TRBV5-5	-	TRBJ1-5	TGTGCCAGCAGCTTGGGACTGTTTAGCAATCAGCCCCAGCATTTT	CASSLGLFSNQPQHF
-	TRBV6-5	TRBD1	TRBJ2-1	TGTGCCAGCAGGTCCCGGACAGGGTTCAATGAGCAGTTCTTC	CASRSRTGFNEQFF
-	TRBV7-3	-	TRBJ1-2	TGTGCCAGCAGCTTAGGGCGGGGCTATGGCTACACCTTC	CASSLGRGYGYTF
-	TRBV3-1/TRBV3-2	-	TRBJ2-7	TGTGCCAGCAGCCAAGGTCTGGGAGCCCTTACCTACGAGCAGTACTTC	CASSQGLGALTYEQYF
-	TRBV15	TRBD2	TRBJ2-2	TGTGCCACCAGCCGTGGTTTGACTAGCGGCACCGGGGAGCTGTTTTTT	CATSRGLTSGTGELFF
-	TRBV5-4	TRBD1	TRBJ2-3	TGTGCCAGCAGCTTGACAGGGGACGCAGATACGCAGTATTTT	CASSLTGDADTQYF
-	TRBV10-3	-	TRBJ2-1	TGTGCCATCTCCGAATCCGGTTCATGGTCCCTCTTC	CAISESGSWSLF
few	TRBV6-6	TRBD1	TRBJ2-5	TGTGCCAGCAGTTCTTCAGGGGGCGAGGTAGAAGAGACCCAGTACTTC	CASSSSGGEVEETQYF
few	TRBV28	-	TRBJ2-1	TGTGCCAGCAGTTTTAGTGGGAGTCGTGTAGTTGAGCAGTTCTTC	CASSFSGSRVVEQFF
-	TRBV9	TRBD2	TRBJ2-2	TGTGCCAGCAGCGTAGGGGGTAGCGGGAGTTTAAGCACCGGGGAGCTGTTTTTT	CASSVGGSGSLSTGELFF
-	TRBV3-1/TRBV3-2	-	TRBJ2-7	TGTGCCAGCAGCCAGCTCCCACAGGGTGCGGGTTACGAGCAGTACTTC	CASSQLPQGAGYEQYF
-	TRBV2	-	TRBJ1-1	TGTGCCAGCCGACAGGAAGCTGAAGCTTTCTTT	CASRQEAEAFF
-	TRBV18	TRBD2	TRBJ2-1	TGTGCCAGCTCACCAATAACAGCGGGAGGAGGTAATGAGCAGTTCTTC	CASSPITAGGGNEQFF
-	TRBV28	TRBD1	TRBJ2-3	TGTGCCAGCAGTCCGAGACAGGGTACGCAGTATTTT	CASSPRQGTQYF
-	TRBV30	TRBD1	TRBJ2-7	TGTGCCTGGGGGTACCGGGACAGGGACGACGAGCAGTACTTC	CAWGYRDRDDEQYF
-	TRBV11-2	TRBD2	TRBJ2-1	TGTGCCAGCAGCCGGACTAGCGGGGTATCCTACAATGAGCAGTTCTTC	CASSRTSGVSYNEQFF
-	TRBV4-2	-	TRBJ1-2	TGTGCCAGCAGCCAGGGGCAGGGAAGCTATGGCTACACCTTC	CASSQGQGSYGYTF
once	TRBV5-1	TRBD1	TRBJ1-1	TGCGCCAGCAGCTTGGGGACAGGGGATAACACTGAAGCTTTCTTT	CASSLGTGDNTEAFF
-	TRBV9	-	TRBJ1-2	TGTGCCAGCAGCCCAACTAGAGGGAGCTATGGCTACACCTTC	CASSPTRGSYGYTF
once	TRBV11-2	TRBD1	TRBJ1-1	TGTGCCAGCAGCGGCCGGGACAGGATGAACACTGAAGCTTTCTTT	CASSGRDRMNTEAFF
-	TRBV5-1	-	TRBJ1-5	TGCGCCAGCAGCTTATCGGGGAGAGGCAATCAGCCCCAGCATTTT	CASSLSGRGNQPQHF
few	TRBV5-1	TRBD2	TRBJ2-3	TGCGCCAGCAGCTTACCGGGACTAGCGGGAGGAGATACGCAGTATTTT	CASSLPGLAGGDTQYF
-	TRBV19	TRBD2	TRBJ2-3	TGTGCCAGTAGTAAAGCAACAATAGCGGGAGGTGGGACAGATACGCAGTATTTT	CASSKATIAGGGTDTQYF
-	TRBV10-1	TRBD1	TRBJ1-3	TGCGCCAGCAGTGAGTCAAAGGACAGGGGGCCTGGAAACACCATATATTTT	CASSESKDRGPGNTIYF
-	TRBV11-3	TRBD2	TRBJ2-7	TGTGCCAGCAGCCCAGGTTGGGGGGGGGCCTACGAGCAGTACTTC	CASSPGWGGAYEQYF
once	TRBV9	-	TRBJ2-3	TGTGCCAGCAGCGTAAGGGGGACACACACAGATACGCAGTATTTT	CASSVRGTHTDTQYF
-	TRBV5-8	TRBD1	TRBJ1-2	TGTGCCAGCAGCTGGGACAGCTATGGCTACACCTTC	CASSWDSYGYTF
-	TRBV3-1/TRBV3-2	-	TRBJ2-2	TGTGCCAGCAGCTTCGACAGGAGCTACACCGGGGAGCTGTTTTTT	CASSFDRSYTGELFF
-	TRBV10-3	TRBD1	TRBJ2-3	TGTGCCATCAGTGAGCCCGGGACAGGGCGAACTGATACGCAGTATTTT	CAISEPGTGRTDTQYF
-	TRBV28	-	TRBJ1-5	TGTGCCAGCAGTTTATTGGGGCGGCCCCAGCATTTT	CASSLLGRPQHF
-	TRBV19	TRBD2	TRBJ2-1	TGTGCCAGTAGTATGACTAGCTCAACATACAATGAGCAGTTCTTC	CASSMTSSTYNEQFF